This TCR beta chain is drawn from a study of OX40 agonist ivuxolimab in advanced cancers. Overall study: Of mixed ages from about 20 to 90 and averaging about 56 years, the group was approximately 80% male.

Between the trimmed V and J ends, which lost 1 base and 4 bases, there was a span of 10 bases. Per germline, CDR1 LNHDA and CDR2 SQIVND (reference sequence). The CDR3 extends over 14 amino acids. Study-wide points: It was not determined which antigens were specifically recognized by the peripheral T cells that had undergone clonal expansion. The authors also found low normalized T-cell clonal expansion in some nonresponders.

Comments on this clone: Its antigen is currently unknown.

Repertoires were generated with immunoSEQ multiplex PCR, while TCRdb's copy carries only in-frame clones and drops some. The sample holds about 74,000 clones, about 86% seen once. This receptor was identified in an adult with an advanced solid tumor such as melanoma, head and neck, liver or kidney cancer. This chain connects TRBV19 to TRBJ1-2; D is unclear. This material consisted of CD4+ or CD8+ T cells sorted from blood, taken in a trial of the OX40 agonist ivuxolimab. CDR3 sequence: CASSIGAGVYGYTF. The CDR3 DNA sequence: TGTGCCAGTAGTATAGGAGCAGGAGTCTATGGCTACACCTTC.